This T cell receptor (beta chain) appears in the sequencing data of a study of blood T cell repertoires in COVID-19. The protocol was immunoSEQ multiplex PCR, while the TCRdb copy is restricted to in-frame clones and leaves out a portion. The table has 200,000 to 250,000 clones, nearly 90% seen once. Trimming took off 0 bases at V and 7 bases at J, with 16 bases between the two ends. This CDR3 region has 16 residues. CDR1 and CDR2 (germline): MNHEY, SVGEGT. The chain has TRBV6-2 or TRBV6-3 and TRBJ2-4; a weak D match, TRBD2 (6 bases). The sequenced sample was peripheral blood. The clonotype originates from a woman aged 18-29 years who had recovered from COVID-19. The CDR3 region has the DNA TGTGCCAGCAGTTACTCGCAGGACTATTTTATCAACATTCAGTACTTC. It yields the protein CASSYSQDYFINIQYF.